This TCR beta chain was captured by sequencing in a study of blood T cell repertoires in COVID-19. The table came from immunoSEQ multiplex PCR; TCRdb's copy has only in-frame clones and leaves some out. The sample lists approximately 30,000 clones; more than 80% were seen once. In germline, CDR1 is MDHEN, CDR2 SYDVKM. Deletions cut 7 bases from V and 5 bases from J, with 18 bases between. The CDR3 runs to 15 residues. This clone was seen a single time. The sample taken for sequencing was peripheral blood. The source is a woman in her thirties or forties with active or convalescent COVID-19. The chain joins TRBV28 to TRBJ1-5, with D possibly TRBD1 on 5 matching bases. CDR3 region: CASTETGVRDQPQHF. The CDR3 bases are TGTGCCAGCACCGAAACGGGGGTTCGAGATCAGCCCCAGCATTTT. The variable domain in full, with the rest retrieved from reference TRBV28 and TRBJ1-5, is DVKVTQSSRYLVKRTGEKVFLECVQDMDHENMFWYRQDPGLGLRLIYFSYDVKMKEKGDIPEGYSVSREKKERFSLILESASTNQTSMYLCASTETGVRDQPQHFGDGTRLSIL.